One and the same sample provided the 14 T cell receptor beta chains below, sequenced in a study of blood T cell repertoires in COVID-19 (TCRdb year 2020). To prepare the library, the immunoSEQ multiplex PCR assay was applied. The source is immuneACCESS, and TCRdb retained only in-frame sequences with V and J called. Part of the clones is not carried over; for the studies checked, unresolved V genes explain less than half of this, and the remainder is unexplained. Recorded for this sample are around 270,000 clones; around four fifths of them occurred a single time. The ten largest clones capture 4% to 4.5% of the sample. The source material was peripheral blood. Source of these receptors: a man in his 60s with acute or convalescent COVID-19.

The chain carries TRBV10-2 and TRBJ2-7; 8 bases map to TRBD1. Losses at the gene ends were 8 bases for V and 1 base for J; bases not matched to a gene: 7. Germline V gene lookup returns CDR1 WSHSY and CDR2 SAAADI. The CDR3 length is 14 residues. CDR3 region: CASARTGTSYEQYF. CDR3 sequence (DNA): TGCGCCAGCGCCCGGACAGGGACGTCCTACGAGCAGTACTTC.

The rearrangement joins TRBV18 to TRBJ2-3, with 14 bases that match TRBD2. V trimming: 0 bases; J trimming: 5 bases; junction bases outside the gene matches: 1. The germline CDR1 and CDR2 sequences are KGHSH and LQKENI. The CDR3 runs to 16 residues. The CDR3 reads CASSPPGLAGGDTQYF. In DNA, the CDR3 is TGTGCCAGCTCACCACCTGGACTAGCGGGGGGAGATACGCAGTATTTT.

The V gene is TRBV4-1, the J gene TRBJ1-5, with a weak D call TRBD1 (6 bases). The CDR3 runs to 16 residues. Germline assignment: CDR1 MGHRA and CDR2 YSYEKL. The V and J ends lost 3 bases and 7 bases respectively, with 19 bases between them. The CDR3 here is CASSQVQGMAEQPQHF. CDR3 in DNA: TGCGCCAGCAGCCAGGTACAGGGTATGGCGGAGCAGCCCCAGCATTTT.

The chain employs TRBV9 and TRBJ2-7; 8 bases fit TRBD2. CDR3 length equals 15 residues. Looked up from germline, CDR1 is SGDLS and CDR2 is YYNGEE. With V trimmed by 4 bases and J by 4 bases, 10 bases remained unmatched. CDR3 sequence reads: CASSLREAGGYEQYF. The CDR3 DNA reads TGTGCCAGCAGCCTCCGAGAGGCGGGAGGATACGAGCAGTACTTC.

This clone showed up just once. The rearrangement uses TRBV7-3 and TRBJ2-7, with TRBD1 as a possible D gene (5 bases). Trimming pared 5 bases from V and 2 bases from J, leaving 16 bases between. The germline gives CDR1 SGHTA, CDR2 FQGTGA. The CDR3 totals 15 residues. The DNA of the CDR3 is TGTGCCAGCAGCCCCACCCGACAGACAACCTACGAGCAGTACTTC. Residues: CASSPTRQTTYEQYF. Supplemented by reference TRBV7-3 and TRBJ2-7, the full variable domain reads GAGVSQTPSNKVTEKGKYVELRCDPISGHTALYWYRQSLGQGPEFLIYFQGTGAADDSGLPNDRFFAVRPEGSVSTLKIQRTERGDSAVYLCASSPTRQTTYEQYFGPGTRLTVT.

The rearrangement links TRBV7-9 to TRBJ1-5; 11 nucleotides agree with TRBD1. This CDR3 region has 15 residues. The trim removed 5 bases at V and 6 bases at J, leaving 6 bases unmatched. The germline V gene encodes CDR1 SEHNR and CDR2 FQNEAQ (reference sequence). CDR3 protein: CASSGQGAGIQPQHF. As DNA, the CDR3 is TGTGCCAGCAGCGGACAGGGGGCGGGGATTCAGCCCCAGCATTTT.

This chain's CDR3 is CASGTWDRGNPTNEKLFF. The CDR3, as DNA: TGTGCCAGCGGCACCTGGGACAGAGGAAACCCAACTAATGAAAAACTGTTTTTT. This chain joins TRBV5-6 and TRBJ1-4, with 7 bases lining up with TRBD1. Trimming cost V 7 bases and J 0 bases; bases outside gene matches: 15. The CDR3 covers 18 residues. Germline lookup yields CDR1 SGHDT and CDR2 YYEEEE.

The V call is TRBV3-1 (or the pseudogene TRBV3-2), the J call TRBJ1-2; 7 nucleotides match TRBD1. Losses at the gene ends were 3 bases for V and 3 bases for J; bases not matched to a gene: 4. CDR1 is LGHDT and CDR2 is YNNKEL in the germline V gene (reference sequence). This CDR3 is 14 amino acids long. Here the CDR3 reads CASSHNTGDYGYTF. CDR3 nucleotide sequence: TGTGCCAGCAGCCATAACACAGGGGACTATGGCTACACCTTC.

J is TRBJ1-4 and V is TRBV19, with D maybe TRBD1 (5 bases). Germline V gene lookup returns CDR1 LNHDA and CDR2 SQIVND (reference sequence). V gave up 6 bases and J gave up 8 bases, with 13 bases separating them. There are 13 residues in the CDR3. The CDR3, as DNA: TGTGCCAGTAGCAGGGATGTGCGGGAAAAACTGTTTTTT. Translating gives CASSRDVREKLFF.

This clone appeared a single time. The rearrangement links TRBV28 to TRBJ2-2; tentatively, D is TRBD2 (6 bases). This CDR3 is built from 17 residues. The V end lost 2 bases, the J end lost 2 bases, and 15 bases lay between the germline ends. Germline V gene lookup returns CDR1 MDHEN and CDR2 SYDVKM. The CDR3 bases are TGTGCCAGCAGTTTAAGCGGGCGCCCCCAAAACACCGGGGAGCTGTTTTTT. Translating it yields CASSLSGRPQNTGELFF.

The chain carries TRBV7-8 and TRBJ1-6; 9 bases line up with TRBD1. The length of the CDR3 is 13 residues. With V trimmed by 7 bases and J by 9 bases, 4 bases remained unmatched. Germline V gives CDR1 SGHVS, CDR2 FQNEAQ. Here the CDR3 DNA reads TGTGCCAGCACCGGGACAGGGTCTTCACCCCTCCACTTT. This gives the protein CASTGTGSSPLHF.

CDR3 sequence: CASSEAGQGRADTQYF. The CDR3 nucleotides read TGTGCCAGCAGTGAAGCGGGGCAGGGGAGGGCAGATACGCAGTATTTT. This sequence joins TRBV2 and TRBJ2-3, with a tentative D call TRBD2 (7 bases). Germline assignment: CDR1 SNHLY and CDR2 FYNNEI. V gave up 0 bases and J gave up 4 bases, with 14 bases separating them. The CDR3 is 16 amino acids.

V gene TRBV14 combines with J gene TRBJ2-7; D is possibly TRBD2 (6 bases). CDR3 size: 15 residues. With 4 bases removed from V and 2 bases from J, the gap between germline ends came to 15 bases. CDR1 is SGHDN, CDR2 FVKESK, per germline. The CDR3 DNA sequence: TGTGCCAGCAGCCGCCTTGGGGGAGGCCCCTACGAGCAGTACTTC. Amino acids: CASSRLGGGPYEQYF.

CDR3 nucleotide sequence: TGTGCCAGCAGCTTAGCGCCGGACACCTCCTACGAGCAGTACTTC. Protein sequence: CASSLAPDTSYEQYF. V is TRBV7-8 and J is TRBJ2-7; the D gene is possibly TRBD1 (5 bases). The V end was cut by 0 bases, the J end by 0 bases, with 9 bases between. CDR3 length: 15 amino acids. Germline CDR1 reads SGHVS; CDR2 reads FQNEAQ.